The 6 T cell receptor beta chains given below trace back to one sample, sequenced in a study of cytomegalovirus exposure and HLA in healthy donors. The primer mix had 60 Vbeta and 13 Jbeta primers. Profiled with immunoSEQ multiplex PCR; TCRdb holds only in-frame clones, not every one. Among about 160,000 clones listed, more than 75% were seen once. The sequencing input was PBMCs. The source of these receptors is a young man in good health and CMV-seropositive.

The V and J genes are TRBV25-1 and TRBJ2-1, with 9 bases lining up with TRBD2. The CDR3 has 16 amino acids. With V trimmed by 7 bases and J by 5 bases, 12 bases remained unmatched. Germline values: CDR1 MGHDK, CDR2 SYGVNS. CDR3 sequence (DNA): TGTGCCAGCACCCCGGGAGCGGGGGGTATGGACAATGAGCAGTTCTTC. Protein: CASTPGAGGMDNEQFF.

The V gene is TRBV6-1, the J gene TRBJ1-2; 7 positions match TRBD1. The V gene end was trimmed by 2 bases and the J gene end by 6 bases; junction bases not matched to a gene: 6. This CDR3 contains 14 residues. CDR1 and CDR2 from the germline V gene are MNHNS and SASEGT. This CDR3 reads CASSENRGRDGYTF. In DNA, the CDR3 is TGTGCCAGCAGTGAAAACAGGGGACGCGATGGCTACACCTTC.

The chain employs TRBV18 and TRBJ2-7; maybe TRBD1 (5 bases). Trimming took 3 bases from V and 1 from J, leaving 10 bases between them. This CDR3 has 14 residues. Germline CDR1 is KGHSH and CDR2 is LQKENI. The DNA for the CDR3 is TGTGCCAGCTCACCGGGGCGAAGGTCCTACGAGCAGTACTTC. It translates to CASSPGRRSYEQYF.

This clone turned up a few times. The rearrangement uses TRBV9 and TRBJ1-6, with TRBD1 matching 11 bases. Unmatched junction bases numbered 3, after V lost 4 bases and J lost 9 bases. From germline, CDR1 is SGDLS and CDR2 YYNGEE. The CDR3 loop spans 14 amino acids. The CDR3 DNA follows: TGTGCCAGCAGCCCCGGGACAGGGGGTTCACCCCTCCACTTT. Translated, it gives CASSPGTGGSPLHF.

This clone showed up just a few times. The chain has TRBV6-6 and TRBJ2-1; D is perhaps TRBD1 (6 bases). The V and J ends lost 2 bases and 7 bases respectively, with 15 bases between them. The CDR3 runs 15 residues. CDR1 and CDR2 (germline): MNHNY, SVGAGI (reference sequence). CDR3 bases: TGTGCCAGCAGTTACGTCACAGGGCGGTCAAATGAGCAGTTCTTC. Its protein product is CASSYVTGRSNEQFF.

The chain carries TRBV11-3 and TRBJ1-3, with no clear D. The germline gives CDR1 SGHNT, CDR2 YENEEA. The V gene lost 3 bases and the J gene lost 1 base, with 7 bases spanning the gap. This CDR3 spans 14 amino acids. The CDR3 DNA sequence: TGTGCCAGCAGCTTTTGGGAGTCTGGAAACACCATATATTTT. It translates to CASSFWESGNTIYF.